Each of the 31 T cell receptor beta chains below was sequenced from the same sample in a study of Graves' ophthalmopathy and Graves' hyperthyroidism. RNA transcripts served as template for amplifying TCR beta CDR3 sequences. First-round RT-PCR relied on HTBI primers, and a second-round multiplex PCR came next. TCRdb re-called the multiplex PCR reads through MiXCR, storing one row per CDR3 protein. The table records 360,000 or so distinct CDR3 sequences, approximately 16% of them present only once. Specimen: peripheral blood. The receptors stem from a woman aged 18 to 35 with Graves' ophthalmopathy.

In the case of this clonotype: This may stem from a read error, because a much larger clone lies one nucleotide away. The V gene is TRBV30, the J gene TRBJ1-1, with D uncertain. The CDR3 sequence is 14 residues long. V lost 1 base and J 10 bases, leaving 19 bases between the germline ends. The V gene's germline CDR1 is GTSNPN and CDR2 SVGIG (reference sequence). CDR3 protein: CAWSARPGGSVAFF. For the CDR3, the DNA is TGTGCCTGGAGTGCCCGACCTGGAGGGTCGGTAGCTTTCTTT.

This clonotype was counted at least ten times. The chain joins TRBV11-1 to TRBJ2-7, with 7 bases identical to TRBD1. Looked up from germline, CDR1 is SGHAT and CDR2 is FQDESV (reference sequence). V trimming: 0 bases; J trimming: 5 bases; junction bases outside the gene matches: 13. There are 17 residues in the CDR3. The CDR3 is CASSLAGDSITGDEQYF. The DNA of the CDR3 is TGTGCCAGCAGCTTAGCGGGGGACAGTATCACCGGCGACGAGCAGTACTTC.

At least ten counts were recorded for this clonotype. V is TRBV12-3 or TRBV12-4 and J is TRBJ1-5; maybe TRBD1 (5 bases). The CDR3 consists of 14 residues. Trimming removed 3 bases at V and 6 bases at J, with 12 bases between. The CDR3 bases are TGTGCCAGCAGTTTCTTGCTGGGGGTTCAGCCCCAGCATTTT. The encoded protein is CASSFLLGVQPQHF.

The rearrangement uses TRBV20-1 and TRBJ2-5; D is possibly TRBD1 (6 bases). Trimming removed 5 bases from V and 5 bases from J, with 15 bases in between. Per the germline V gene, CDR1 is DFQATT and CDR2 is SNEGSKA (reference sequence). The CDR3 consists of 13 residues. The CDR3 protein is CSAVGQLGETQYF. The CDR3 DNA follows: TGCAGTGCTGTAGGACAGTTGGGGGAGACCCAGTACTTC.

This clonotype was seen repeatedly, ten times or more. The chain employs TRBV19 and TRBJ1-2; 9 bases are a match to TRBD1. Germline V CDR1 and CDR2: LNHDA, SQIVND (reference sequence). The CDR3 loop spans 15 amino acids. V trimming: 4 bases; J trimming: 6 bases; junction bases outside the gene matches: 9. The CDR3 here is CASSTSGQGSNGYTF. The CDR3 DNA reads as TGTGCCAGTAGTACTTCGGGACAGGGTTCTAATGGCTACACCTTC.

This clonotype appeared many times. J is TRBJ2-7 and V is TRBV6-2 or TRBV6-3; weak D call: TRBD1 (6 bases). The germline CDR1 and CDR2 sequences are MNHEY and SVGEGT. The CDR3 covers 15 residues. V lost 5 bases and J 4 bases, leaving 18 bases between the germline ends. The DNA of the CDR3 is TGTGCCAGCAGTATCGGGGACAAGGGTGCGTACGAGCAGTACTTC. Its translation is CASSIGDKGAYEQYF.

The chain joins TRBV2 to TRBJ1-2; D remains ambiguous. The V and J ends lost 3 bases and 8 bases respectively, with 10 bases between them. The germline V gene has CDR1 SNHLY and CDR2 FYNNEI. CDR3 length: 12 residues. CDR3 DNA sequence: TGTGCCAGCAGTGACGACCTGTCGGGCTACACCTTC. Amino acid sequence: CASSDDLSGYTF.

V is TRBV12-3 or TRBV12-4 and J is TRBJ2-5, with 8 positions matching TRBD1. Trimming removed 8 bases from V and 0 bases from J; junction bases left unmatched: 5. The CDR3 extends over 14 amino acids. In DNA, the CDR3 is TGTGCCAGCGGAAGACAGGGGTACCAAGAGACCCAGTACTTC. Protein product: CASGRQGYQETQYF.

This clonotype was seen ten or more times. With a much larger clone just one base away, this may be a read error. The V and J genes are TRBV6-1 and TRBJ1-6, with D perhaps matching TRBD1 (5 bases). The ends were cut back, 6 bases at V and 14 bases at J, with 20 bases in the middle. The CDR3 has 14 amino acids. CDR1 MNHNS and CDR2 SASEGT come from the germline V gene. The CDR3 loop reads CASRAGTALSALHF. The DNA of the CDR3 is TGTGCCAGCAGAGCCGGGACGGCACTGTCGGCCCTCCACTTT.

In its sample, this clonotype was seen many times. The J gene is TRBJ1-2, the V gene TRBV5-1; 9 nucleotides align to TRBD1. CDR3 length: 14 residues. The V segment lost 7 bases and the J segment 6 bases; nucleotides outside the gene matches: 10. CDR1 SGHRS and CDR2 YFSETQ come from the germline V gene. The CDR3 region has the DNA TGCGCCAGCGGGACAGGGAGGGACATAGATGGCTACACCTTC. It specifies CASGTGRDIDGYTF.

This chain links TRBV20-1 with TRBJ2-5; 12 positions match TRBD2. The CDR3 has 15 amino acids. The germline V gene has CDR1 DFQATT and CDR2 SNEGSKA (reference sequence). V lost 4 bases to trimming and J lost 4 bases; unmatched junction nucleotides: 7. Here the CDR3 DNA reads TGCAGTGCTACCCGGCTAGCGGGGGGGTTAGAGACCCAGTACTTC. Its protein is CSATRLAGGLETQYF.

This clonotype was observed at least ten times. The J gene is TRBJ1-1, the V gene TRBV29-1, with a possible D match to TRBD1 (5 bases). Trimming removed 6 bases at V and 0 bases at J, with 11 bases between. CDR3 length equals 13 residues. CDR1 is SQVTM and CDR2 is ANQGSEA in the germline V gene. The CDR3 sequence is CSVKGRVNTEAFF. In DNA form, the CDR3 reads TGCAGCGTCAAGGGCAGGGTGAACACTGAAGCTTTCTTT.

This clonotype has ten or more counts. This chain links TRBV7-2 with TRBJ2-5; D perhaps matches TRBD2 (5 bases). Trimming took off 3 bases at V and 5 bases at J, with 13 bases between the two ends. The CDR3 has 14 amino acids. Germline CDR1 reads SGHTA; CDR2 reads FQGNSA. The CDR3 here is CASSFAGPRETQYF. Written as DNA, the CDR3 is TGTGCCAGCAGCTTTGCGGGCCCCAGGGAGACCCAGTACTTC. Supplemented by reference TRBV7-2 and TRBJ2-5, the full variable domain reads GAGVSQSPSNKVTEKGKDVELRCDPISGHTALYWYRQSLGQGLEFLIYFQGNSAPDKSGLPSDRFSAERTGGSVSTLTIQRTQQEDSAVYLCASSFAGPRETQYFGPGTRLLVL.

This clonotype was observed many times. V gene TRBV6-2 or TRBV6-3 combines with J gene TRBJ1-1, with 10 positions matching TRBD1. The trim removed 2 bases at V and 8 bases at J, leaving 5 bases unmatched. The CDR3 has 14 amino acids. The germline V gene has CDR1 MNHEY and CDR2 SVGEGT. In nucleotides, the CDR3 is TGTGCCAGCAGTTACCGGGACAGGGGTTTAGAAGCTTTCTTT. It yields the protein CASSYRDRGLEAFF.

This clonotype appeared many times. V usage is TRBV3-1 and J usage is TRBJ2-2; the D gene is possibly TRBD1 (6 bases). This CDR3 comprises 14 residues. Between the trimmed V and J ends, which lost 6 bases and 4 bases, there was a span of 12 bases. The V gene's germline CDR1 is LGHDT and CDR2 YNNKEL (reference sequence). The CDR3 sequence: CASRYRESTGELFF. CDR3 bases: TGTGCCAGCAGATACAGGGAGTCCACCGGGGAGCTGTTTTTT.

The rearrangement joins TRBV6-1 to TRBJ1-5; TRBD1 matches 7 bases. Germline V gene sequence: CDR1 MNHNS, CDR2 SASEGT. CDR3 length: 14 amino acids. J lost 3 bases, V lost 3 bases, and 2 bases had no gene match. CDR3 sequence: CASSDTGANQPQHF. The CDR3 DNA is TGTGCCAGCAGTGACACAGGGGCCAATCAGCCCCAGCATTTT.

This sequence joins TRBV6-2 or TRBV6-3 and TRBJ2-7; D could derive from TRBD1 or TRBD2 (5 bases each). This CDR3 has 16 amino acids. CDR1 is MNHEY and CDR2 is SVGEGT in the germline V gene. Trimming took off 0 bases at V and 4 bases at J, with 16 bases between the two ends. The CDR3 region has the DNA TGTGCCAGCAGTTACTCGAGAGGGGTGGTTCCATACGAGCAGTACTTC. Its translation is CASSYSRGVVPYEQYF.

In its sample, this clonotype was seen many times. V gene TRBV24-1 combines with J gene TRBJ2-1, with D perhaps matching TRBD1 or TRBD2 (5 bases each). Germline V CDR1 and CDR2: KGHDR, SFDVKD. This CDR3 has 13 amino acids. Trimming stripped 7 bases from V and 6 bases from J, with 12 bases between. The CDR3 sequence: CATRNTGANEQFF. The CDR3 nucleotides are TGTGCCACCAGAAACACCGGGGCCAATGAGCAGTTCTTC.

The J gene is TRBJ2-4, the V gene TRBV12-5; D gene uncertain. The V end lost 0 bases, the J end lost 0 bases, and 6 bases lay between the germline ends. The V gene's germline CDR1 is LGHNT and CDR2 FRNRAP. This CDR3 contains 15 residues. Written as DNA, the CDR3 is TGTGCTAGTGGTTTGGTCCGGATAGCCAAAAACATTCAGTACTTC. It codes for CASGLVRIAKNIQYF. Filled out from reference TRBV12-5 and TRBJ2-4, the complete variable domain reads DARVTQTPRHKVTEMGQEVTMRCQPILGHNTVFWYRQTMMQGLELLAYFRNRAPLDDSGMPKDRFSAEMPDATLATLKIQPSEPRDSAVYFCASGLVRIAKNIQYFGAGTRLSVL.

This clonotype was detected many times. This sequence joins TRBV9 and TRBJ2-7, with 8 positions matching TRBD2. V shed 4 bases and J 9 bases; nucleotides not matched to a gene: 24. Germline V CDR1 and CDR2: SGDLS, YYNGEE. This CDR3 contains 18 residues. DNA of the CDR3: TGTGCCAGCAGCCAAATTCCAACCCCAGGTCCCGGGACTAGGGTGCAGTACTTC. Amino acid sequence: CASSQIPTPGPGTRVQYF. The complete variable domain, with remaining parts taken from reference TRBV9 and TRBJ2-7, reads DSGVTQTPKHLITATGQRVTLRCSPRSGDLSVYWYQQSLDQGLQFLIQYYNGEERAKGNILERFSAQQFPDLHSELNLSSLELGDSALYFCASSQIPTPGPGTRVQYFGPGTRLTVT.

The chain carries TRBV27 and TRBJ2-6; weak D call: TRBD2 (6 bases). CDR3 length: 15 residues. Germline values: CDR1 MNHEY, CDR2 SMNVEV (reference sequence). Deletions cut 9 bases from V and 0 bases from J, with 12 bases between. CDR3 loop: CASRREPSGANVLTF. The CDR3 nucleotides are TGTGCCAGTCGCCGGGAGCCCTCTGGGGCCAACGTCCTGACTTTC.

This clonotype appeared a few times. The chain has TRBV19 and TRBJ1-5; D gene uncertain. The CDR3 is made up of 13 amino acids. From germline, CDR1 is LNHDA and CDR2 SQIVND (reference sequence). V gave up 7 bases and J gave up 7 bases, with 14 bases separating them. The chain's CDR3 is CASNPQRGQPQHF. CDR3 sequence (DNA): TGTGCCAGTAATCCCCAACGGGGACAGCCCCAGCATTTT.

This clonotype was picked up many times. This chain links TRBV5-1 with TRBJ1-1; D may be TRBD1 (6 bases). V dropped 7 bases and J dropped 1 base, with 14 bases sitting between them. CDR1 is SGHRS, CDR2 YFSETQ, per germline. The length of the CDR3 is 14 residues. The CDR3 DNA reads as TGCGCCAGCTCCGAAGGGGGAGCGAACACTGAAGCTTTCTTT. It codes for CASSEGGANTEAFF. The variable domain in full, with the rest retrieved from reference TRBV5-1 and TRBJ1-1, is KAGVTQTPRYLIKTRGQQVTLSCSPISGHRSVSWYQQTPGQGLQFLFEYFSETQRNKGNFPGRFSGRQFSNSRSEMNVSTLELGDSALYLCASSEGGANTEAFFGQGTRLTVV.

This clonotype was detected many times. The chain joins TRBV20-1 to TRBJ2-5; D may be TRBD1 (5 bases). The CDR3 length is 13 residues. Looked up from germline, CDR1 is DFQATT and CDR2 is SNEGSKA (reference sequence). Trimming removed 6 bases at V and 0 bases at J, with 11 bases between. The CDR3 reads CSARTNYQETQYF. For the CDR3, the DNA is TGCAGTGCCAGGACAAACTACCAAGAGACCCAGTACTTC.

This clonotype was recorded at least ten times. The chain recombines TRBV12-5 with TRBJ2-6; the D gene is possibly TRBD2 (5 bases). In germline, CDR1 is LGHNT, CDR2 FRNRAP. Trimming took off 3 bases at V and 3 bases at J, with 12 bases between the two ends. The CDR3 covers 16 residues. The CDR3 DNA reads as TGTGCTAGTGGTTTACAACGCGCGGGTGGGGCCAACGTCCTGACTTTC. Its protein is CASGLQRAGGANVLTF.

The genes are TRBV28 and TRBJ2-7; a weak D match, TRBD1 (6 bases). The V end was cut by 8 bases, the J end by 5 bases, with 13 bases between. The CDR3 loop spans 12 amino acids. The germline gives CDR1 MDHEN, CDR2 SYDVKM. CDR3 region: CASVGRGDEQYF. The CDR3 DNA is TGTGCCAGCGTCGGCAGGGGAGACGAGCAGTACTTC.

This clonotype was counted at least ten times. The chain has TRBV20-1 and TRBJ2-5; the D gene is possibly TRBD1 (5 bases). The germline V and J ends were trimmed by 1 base and 5 bases, with 14 bases remaining between them. Germline values: CDR1 DFQATT, CDR2 SNEGSKA (reference sequence). The CDR3 totals 14 residues. CDR3 in amino acids: CSARVSQVRETQYF. The CDR3 DNA is TGCAGTGCTAGAGTTTCACAGGTCCGGGAGACCCAGTACTTC.

This clonotype was recorded at least ten times. This chain links TRBV28 with TRBJ1-1; tentative D call: TRBD1 (5 bases). CDR1 and CDR2 (germline): MDHEN, SYDVKM. Trimming removed 3 bases at V and 4 bases at J, with 9 bases between. This CDR3 is 13 amino acids long. The CDR3 sequence: CASSFMRGTEAFF. The CDR3 bases are TGTGCCAGCAGTTTTATGAGGGGCACTGAAGCTTTCTTT.

This clonotype was counted ten times or more. The chain joins TRBV6-5 to TRBJ1-3; D gene uncertain. From germline, CDR1 is MNHEY and CDR2 SVGAGI. This CDR3 spans 12 amino acids. Trimming took off 5 bases at V and 8 bases at J, with 10 bases between the two ends. The CDR3 bases are TGTGCCAGCAGTGCCTCGATGGACACCATATATTTT. Amino acids: CASSASMDTIYF.

At least ten counts were recorded for this clonotype. The V gene is TRBV20-1, the J gene TRBJ1-5; D not resolved. CDR3 length equals 12 residues. CDR1 and CDR2 (germline): DFQATT, SNEGSKA (reference sequence). Trimming pared 6 bases from V and 5 bases from J, leaving 11 bases between. The chain's CDR3 is CSANWRDQPQHF. The CDR3 nucleotides read TGCAGTGCCAATTGGAGGGATCAGCCCCAGCATTTT.

A few counts support this clonotype. This chain links TRBV29-1 with TRBJ1-1, with D possibly matching TRBD1 (6 bases). The CDR3 has 13 amino acids. Per germline, CDR1 SQVTM and CDR2 ANQGSEA. The ends were cut back, 7 bases at V and 1 base at J, with 13 bases in the middle. The CDR3 region is CSAYRQENTEAFF. The CDR3, as DNA: TGCAGCGCCTACCGACAGGAGAACACTGAAGCTTTCTTT.